The 22 T cell receptor beta chains reported below all come from one sample, sequenced in a study of blood T cell repertoires in COVID-19 (dated by TCRdb to about 2020). The library was obtained by the immunoSEQ multiplex PCR assay. TCRdb took over this immuneACCESS table, retaining in-frame rearrangements with V and J assigned. Such tables are incomplete; in checked studies, under half of the missing clones stem from an unresolved V gene, and the remainder is unexplained. Present in this sample are 50,000 to 65,000 clones, around four fifths of which were seen just once. Together, the top ten hold just under 6.5% of the sample. What was sequenced was peripheral blood. These receptors originate from a human donor in a cohort sampled during active COVID-19.

This chain joins TRBV5-1 and TRBJ2-2; 13 nucleotides align to TRBD2. Looked up from germline, CDR1 is SGHRS and CDR2 is YFSETQ. V shed 2 bases, J shed 5 bases, and the junction held 3 bases outside the gene matches. This CDR3 region has 16 residues. CDR3 residues: CASSFILAGGTGELFF. The CDR3 DNA follows: TGCGCCAGCAGCTTCATACTAGCGGGAGGGACCGGGGAGCTGTTTTTT.

This chain joins TRBV5-4 and TRBJ2-1; no clear D gene. Germline V gene data show CDR1 as SGHNT and CDR2 as YYREEE (reference sequence). V lost 3 bases and J lost 0, with 7 bases in between. The CDR3 is 14 amino acids. This CDR3 is CASSSQNSYNEQFF. For the CDR3, the DNA is TGTGCCAGCAGCTCCCAAAACTCCTACAATGAGCAGTTCTTC. The complete variable domain, with remaining parts taken from reference TRBV5-4 and TRBJ2-1, reads ETGVTQSPTHLIKTRGQQVTLRCSSQSGHNTVSWYQQALGQGPQFIFQYYREEENGRGNFPPRFSGLQFPNYSSELNVNALELDDSALYLCASSSQNSYNEQFFGPGTRLTVL.

The chain has TRBV27 and TRBJ2-2; 8 bases match TRBD1. The CDR3 covers 16 residues. Germline V gene lookup returns CDR1 MNHEY and CDR2 SMNVEV (reference sequence). V gave up 6 bases and J gave up 0 bases; unmatched junction bases: 6. For the CDR3, the DNA is TGTGCCAGCAGAGAATCACAGGGGGCGAACACCGGGGAGCTGTTTTTT. As protein: CASRESQGANTGELFF.

The chain combines TRBV9 with TRBJ2-7; 15 bases agree with TRBD2. With 4 bases clipped from V and 0 bases from J, the junction kept 17 bases outside the gene matches. Per the germline V gene, CDR1 is SGDLS and CDR2 is YYNGEE. The CDR3 covers 21 residues. CDR3 nucleotide sequence: TGTGCCAGCAGCCCCACAAGAGGACTAGCGGGAGGGTTTGAGCCCTCCTACGAGCAGTACTTC. Encoded protein: CASSPTRGLAGGFEPSYEQYF.

This chain links TRBV6-6 with TRBJ2-7; 12 bases line up with TRBD1. The CDR3 is 14 residues long. Germline-derived CDR1 and CDR2 are MNHNY and SVGAGI (reference sequence). Trimming took 6 bases from V and 6 from J; bases not matched to a gene: 6. In DNA form, the CDR3 reads TGTGCCAGCAGCCCGGGACAGGGGGCAGCCGAGCAGTACTTC. This sequence encodes CASSPGQGAAEQYF.

This clone occurred once. The genes are TRBV12-3 or TRBV12-4 and TRBJ1-2; 7 nucleotides align to TRBD1. The CDR3 covers 13 residues. The ends lost 6 bases at V and 4 bases at J; junction bases unmatched: 5. CDR3 DNA: TGTGCCAGCAGCCAGGGACAGACCTATGGCTACACCTTC. Translation: CASSQGQTYGYTF.

The V call is TRBV4-2, the J call TRBJ1-1; TRBD1 matches 7 bases. With 0 bases clipped from V and 3 bases from J, the junction kept 7 bases outside the gene matches. This CDR3 spans 16 amino acids. Germline lookup yields CDR1 LGHNA and CDR2 YNFKEQ. The CDR3 loop reads CASSQDQGGPYTEAFF. DNA for the CDR3: TGTGCCAGCAGCCAAGATCAGGGGGGACCGTACACTGAAGCTTTCTTT.

The gene calls are TRBV6-5 and TRBJ1-5; D is perhaps TRBD1 (6 bases). The length of the CDR3 is 14 residues. Per the germline V gene, CDR1 is MNHEY and CDR2 is SVGAGI. Trimming pared 6 bases from V and 0 bases from J, leaving 9 bases between. CDR3 region: CASRGQLSNQPQHF. CDR3 DNA: TGTGCCAGCAGGGGACAACTTAGCAATCAGCCCCAGCATTTT.

This clone occurred once. This rearrangement joins TRBV30 to TRBJ2-2; 12 bases align to TRBD2. V dropped 4 bases and J dropped 8; count of bases not matched to a gene: 5. Germline V gene sequence: CDR1 GTSNPN, CDR2 SVGIG (reference sequence). The CDR3 runs to 14 residues. The CDR3 DNA follows: TGTGCCTGGAAACTAGCGGGAGGAGGGGGGGAGCTGTTTTTT. Protein product: CAWKLAGGGGELFF.

This clone was recorded only once. The chain is built from TRBV30 and TRBJ2-3; TRBD1 aligns across 10 bases. The ends lost 3 bases at V and 4 bases at J; junction bases unmatched: 4. The germline V gene encodes CDR1 GTSNPN and CDR2 SVGIG (reference sequence). This CDR3 contains 14 residues. CDR3 coding DNA: TGTGCCTGGAGGCAGACAGGGGGCGCAGATACGCAGTATTTT. Protein product: CAWRQTGGADTQYF.

The chain combines TRBV6-1 with TRBJ1-6; D is possibly TRBD1 (5 bases). Between the trimmed V and J ends, which lost 1 base and 10 bases, there was a span of 17 bases. CDR3 length equals 16 residues. Looked up from germline, CDR1 is MNHNS and CDR2 is SASEGT. CDR3 residues: CASSEVGAGSQSPLHF. Written as DNA, the CDR3 is TGTGCCAGCAGTGAAGTGGGCGCAGGGTCTCAGTCACCCCTCCACTTT.

This clone has just one count. This chain uses TRBV5-1 with TRBJ2-1, with 9 bases identical to TRBD2. Germline lookup yields CDR1 SGHRS and CDR2 YFSETQ. The CDR3 has 14 residues. V was pared by 0 bases and J by 6 bases, with 1 base of the junction left unmatched. The DNA for the CDR3 is TGCGCCAGCAGCTTGGTACTAGCGGGCAATGAGCAGTTCTTC. It translates to CASSLVLAGNEQFF.

The DNA for the CDR3 is TGTGCCACCGTCAGGGGGCTTGGGACTGAAGCTTTCTTT. It yields the protein CATVRGLGTEAFF. The V call is TRBV10-3, the J call TRBJ1-1; 8 nucleotides match TRBD1. The length of the CDR3 is 13 residues. The germline V gene has CDR1 ENHRY and CDR2 SYGVKD. Trimming at V came to 10 bases and at J to 5 bases, leaving 9 bases not matched to a gene.

V usage is TRBV6-2 or TRBV6-3 and J usage is TRBJ2-3; 8 positions match TRBD2. CDR3 length equals 16 residues. CDR1 MNHEY and CDR2 SVGEGT come from the germline V gene. The V segment lost 6 bases and the J segment 4 bases; nucleotides outside the gene matches: 12. As DNA, the CDR3 is TGTGCCAGCAGCACCTGGCAGCGGGGGTGGGCAGATACGCAGTATTTT. Encoded protein: CASSTWQRGWADTQYF.

V is TRBV3-1 (or the pseudogene TRBV3-2) and J is TRBJ2-7; tentative D call: TRBD1 (8 bases). V shed 4 bases and J shed 2 bases, with 12 bases lying between them. The CDR3 covers 14 residues. Germline assignment: CDR1 LGHDT and CDR2 YNNKEL (reference sequence). CDR3 amino acids: CASSPQGGTYEQYF. CDR3 bases: TGTGCCAGCAGCCCACAGGGGGGGACCTACGAGCAGTACTTC.

The chain carries TRBV6-1 and TRBJ1-5; D is ambiguous. From germline, CDR1 is MNHNS and CDR2 SASEGT. Trimming left V 0 bases short and J 9 bases short, with 15 bases between. The CDR3 totals 15 residues. In nucleotides, the CDR3 is TGTGCCAGCAGTGAAGCCCTTGGAGGTACCCGGCCCCAGCATTTT. Encoded protein: CASSEALGGTRPQHF.

As concerns this clone: At one end, the junction sequence differs from germline, possibly due to a read error. The V gene is TRBV30, the J gene TRBJ1-3; 10 positions match TRBD1. The germline V gene has CDR1 GTSNPN and CDR2 SVGIG (reference sequence). This CDR3 has 14 residues. CDR3 residues: CAWGRDRGILGPRF. In nucleotides, the CDR3 is TGTGCCTGGGGCCGGGACAGGGGAATTTTAGGGCCCCGGTTT.

This clone is termed medium-sized (0.01 to 0.1%). The rearrangement uses TRBV4-2 and TRBJ2-6, with D maybe TRBD1 (6 bases). Per the germline V gene, CDR1 is LGHNA and CDR2 is YNFKEQ. The germline V and J ends were trimmed by 2 bases and 1 base, with 18 bases remaining between them. There are 19 residues in the CDR3. The CDR3 sequence: CASSQNAARGASGANVLTF. The CDR3 coding sequence is TGTGCCAGCAGCCAAAACGCGGCCAGGGGAGCTTCTGGGGCCAACGTCCTGACTTTC.

The V call is TRBV6-5, the J call TRBJ2-3; 8 bases are a match to TRBD2. The J segment lost 4 bases and the V segment lost 6 bases, leaving 6 bases of the junction unmatched. The CDR3 spans 14 residues. CDR1 is MNHEY and CDR2 is SVGAGI in the germline V gene. This chain's CDR3 is CASSLPGGADTQYF. CDR3 in DNA: TGTGCCAGCAGCCTCCCCGGGGGGGCAGATACGCAGTATTTT.

The chain has TRBV6-5 and TRBJ2-3, with TRBD2 matching 7 bases. The CDR3 is 16 amino acids. The germline V gene encodes CDR1 MNHEY and CDR2 SVGAGI. Trimming cost V 4 bases and J 0 bases; bases outside gene matches: 7. The CDR3 bases are TGTGCCAGCAGTTTGCGGACTAGAGCTAGCACAGATACGCAGTATTTT. It encodes CASSLRTRASTDTQYF.

The V call is TRBV3-1 (or the pseudogene TRBV3-2), the J call TRBJ2-3; 9 nucleotides line up with TRBD2. Germline assignment: CDR1 LGHDT and CDR2 YNNKEL (reference sequence). The CDR3 is made up of 17 amino acids. With 0 bases clipped from V and 2 bases from J, the junction kept 6 bases outside the gene matches. The CDR3 protein is CASSQESLAGFTDTQYF. CDR3 coding DNA: TGTGCCAGCAGCCAAGAAAGCCTAGCGGGGTTCACAGATACGCAGTATTTT.

This chain joins TRBV7-8 and TRBJ1-4, with 7 bases identical to TRBD1. CDR1 SGHVS and CDR2 FQNEAQ come from the germline V gene. The CDR3 totals 16 residues. Trimming took 5 bases from V and 8 from J; bases not matched to a gene: 14. The chain's CDR3 is CASSIGQASSGEKLFF. Here the CDR3 DNA reads TGTGCCAGCAGCATAGGACAGGCCTCCTCGGGGGAAAAACTGTTTTTT.